These 3 T cell receptor beta chains were all obtained from the same sample, sequenced in a study of T-cell reconstitution after alpha-beta-depleted transplantation in children. The TCRbeta library was prepared with unique molecular identifiers. A single record per CDR3 protein comes from TCRdb applying MiXCR to the PCR reads. The sample lists a few hundred thousand distinct CDR3 sequences; over 9% were seen once. Sample: PBMCs, taken before TCRalphabeta/CD19-depleted stem cell transplant. The receptors were gathered from a boy younger than two with acute myeloid leukemia, due to receive a stem cell transplant.

The chain uses TRBV6-1 and TRBJ1-1; 8 nucleotides align to TRBD1. This CDR3 has 16 amino acids. Germline V gene data show CDR1 as MNHNS and CDR2 as SASEGT. With 7 bases clipped from V and 5 bases from J, the junction kept 15 bases outside the gene matches. DNA of the CDR3: TGTGCCAGCAACCGACTTGGACAGGGTGGAACAACTGAAGCTTTCTTT. It encodes CASNRLGQGGTTEAFF.

This clonotype was counted ten times or more. CDR3 DNA sequence: TGTGCCAGCAGCCCGCCCGGGACGCTAGGCACTGAAGCTTTCTTT. Protein product: CASSPPGTLGTEAFF. V and J are TRBV7-9 and TRBJ1-1; weak D call: TRBD1 (5 bases). The V and J ends lost 5 bases and 4 bases respectively, with 17 bases between them. The V gene's germline CDR1 is SEHNR and CDR2 FQNEAQ (reference sequence). CDR3 length: 15 amino acids. Supplemented by reference TRBV7-9 and TRBJ1-1, the full variable domain reads DTGVSQNPRHKITKRGQNVTFRCDPISEHNRLYWYRQTLGQGPEFLTYFQNEAQLEKSRLLSDRFSAERPKGSFSTLEIQRTEQGDSAMYLCASSPPGTLGTEAFFGQGTRLTVV.

The chain couples TRBV10-1 to TRBJ2-7, with a tentative D call TRBD2 (5 bases). From germline, CDR1 is WNHNN and CDR2 SYGVQD (reference sequence). V shed 9 bases and J shed 4 bases, with 13 bases lying between them. The CDR3 length is 12 residues. CDR3 in amino acids: CARLDGVYEQYF. The CDR3 bases are TGCGCCAGACTAGATGGGGTTTACGAGCAGTACTTC.